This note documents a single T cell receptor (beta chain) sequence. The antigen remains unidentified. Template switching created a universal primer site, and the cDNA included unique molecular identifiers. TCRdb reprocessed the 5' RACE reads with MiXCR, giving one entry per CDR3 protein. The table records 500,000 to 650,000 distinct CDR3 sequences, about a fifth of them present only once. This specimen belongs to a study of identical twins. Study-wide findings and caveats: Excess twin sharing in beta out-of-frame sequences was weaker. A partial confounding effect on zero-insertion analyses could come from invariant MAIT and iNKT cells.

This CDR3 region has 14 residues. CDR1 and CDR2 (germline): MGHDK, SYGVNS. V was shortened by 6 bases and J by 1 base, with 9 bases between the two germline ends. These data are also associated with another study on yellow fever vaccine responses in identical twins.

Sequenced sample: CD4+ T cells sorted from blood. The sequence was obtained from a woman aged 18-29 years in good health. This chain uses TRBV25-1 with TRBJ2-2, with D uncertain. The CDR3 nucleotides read TGTGCCAGCAGGGACGCAGGGAACACCGGGGAGCTGTTTTTT. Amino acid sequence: CASRDAGNTGELFF. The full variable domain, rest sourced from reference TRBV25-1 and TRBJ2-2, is EADIYQTPRYLVIGTGKKITLECSQTMGHDKMYWYQQDPGMELHLIHYSYGVNSTEKGDLSSESTVSRIRTEHFPLTLESARPSHTSQYLCASRDAGNTGELFFGEGSRLTVL.